The text below deals with one TCR beta chain. This sample was included in a study of blood T cell repertoires in COVID-19. Study in general: Italy, Spain and the United States were the sources of the convalescent and acute COVID-19 samples. PBMCs, B-cell-depleted T cells, or T cells provided the cDNA or gDNA that made up the material.

Clones were read by immunoSEQ multiplex PCR, and TCRdb kept only the in-frame ones, dropping some. Found here are approximately 470,000 clones, 80% to 90% of them singletons; the top ten hold approximately 2.9%. The germline gives CDR1 SGHRS, CDR2 YFSETQ. The V segment lost 4 bases and the J segment 2 bases; nucleotides outside the gene matches: 5. This CDR3 comprises 14 residues. The V gene is TRBV5-1, the J gene TRBJ2-5; 7 nucleotides match TRBD1. The sequenced sample was peripheral blood. The sequence was collected from a human donor in a cohort sampled during active COVID-19. CDR3 sequence reads: CASSADRRQETQYF. As DNA, the CDR3 is TGCGCCAGCAGCGCGGACAGGAGACAAGAGACCCAGTACTTC.